This T cell receptor beta chain was captured by sequencing in a study of spatial heterogeneity in lung cancer (dated by TCRdb to about 2019). For the study in its entirety: Samples were obtained from about 75 patients with early-stage, untreated non-small cell lung cancer from the lung TRACERx cohort. At surgery, about 210 tumor regions, around 65 matched nontumor lung samples and a few dozen PBMC samples were TCR-sequenced for both alpha and beta chains. Follow-up PBMC samples were sequenced whenever available, with a median time to follow-up of about 24 months after resection. In non-small cell lung cancer, the study quantitatively compared TCR alpha and beta repertoires across several tumor regions, matched nontumor lung, and blood. In the raw uncorrected reads, each unique combination of TCR and UMI appeared more than ten times on average. Beta-chain transcripts were consistently detected in greater numbers than alpha-chain transcripts, which likely reflects a higher abundance of beta-chain transcripts. TCR repertoire features were related to nonsynonymous mutation counts determined by whole-exome sequencing of tumor tissue.

The time point label on this specimen signifies: blood at routine non-recurrence follow-up after resection. Whole RNA extracted from tumor and nontumor lung tissue, or from cryopreserved PBMC samples, was used for TCR sequencing without cell sorting. A patient was chosen for TCR sequencing only when enough RNA was available from at least two tumor regions. V is cut by 6 bases and J by 6 bases, and the space between the germline ends is 9 bases. The CDR3 goes from the cysteine to the phenylalanine over 13 residues. This entry keeps only the CDR3 DNA: 39 bases, framed from base 1. The library relied on 5' RACE. Sequencer: NextSeq 500. To allow correction of PCR and sequencing errors, the TCR library protocol tagged every TCR cDNA molecule with a unique molecular identifier. The published analysis was carried out like this. Decombinator tools were used for TCR identification, UMI-based error correction and CDR3 extraction. Expanded TCRs were defined as those above a frequency of 2 per 1,000, corresponding to the top 1% of the tumor frequency distribution. Rényi diversity was computed with the R vegan package after subsampling each repertoire 100 times to 5,000 TCRs. CDR3 similarity networks were built from amino acid triplet string-kernel similarity, with CDR3s being connected when pairwise similarity was above 0.82. TCRdb cleaned the public reads at Q25 with fastp, built clones with MiXCR and kept in-frame beta chains. All rows with the same CDR3 protein become a single entry with the most common DNA and genes. TCRdb, not the authors, supplied the V and J calls. For this sample there are roughly 120,000 distinct CDR3 sequences; 10% to 15% appear just once. Approximately 16% of the sample comes from the top ten.

What the work shows at the level of the full study, not this receptor alone: Comparisons of baseline and follow-up blood repertoires included only around 15 patients. Confirming at a functional level the hypothesis that regional TCRs recognize regional mutations was considered to require additional single-cell paired TCR alpha and beta sequencing. Ubiquitous expanded tumor TCRs were found in blood more often at tumor resection than at routine follow-up.

Comment on this clonotype: Its specific antigen is unknown. There are no base qualities to consult, and no much larger clone falls within one base.

The sequencing here drew on PBMCs, taken at follow-up. Rearrangement joined TRBV12-3 or TRBV12-4 to TRBJ1-6; no confident D gene assignment can be made. The source is a male donor with early-stage non-small cell lung cancer. The nucleotides read TGTGCCAGCAGCCGCCGGACTAATTCACCCCTCCACTTT. This translates into CASSRRTNSPLHF.